Here is one T cell receptor beta chain with its context. The target antigen is unknown. The data stem from a study of shared clonotypes between healthy human individuals. Study results and caveats: It was the non-shared clonotypes that had lower generation probabilities than clonotypes shared by all four donors.

Deletions cut 0 bases from V and 8 bases from J, with 7 bases between. Germline V CDR1 and CDR2: MGHRA, YSYEKL. This CDR3 spans 12 amino acids. Assay: immunoSEQ multiplex PCR; the TCRdb copy retains only in-frame clones and omits some. The table shows hundreds of thousands of clones, with about 95% occurring only once. Naive CD8 populations comprised CD45RO-negative cells positively selected for CCR7, excluding terminally differentiated effector memory CD45RA+ cells. This clonotype was obtained from a woman between 25 and 40 years old in good health. The chain employs TRBV4-1 and TRBJ1-1; D gene unclear. Input material: naive CD8+ T cells sorted from blood. CDR3 amino acids: CASSQDWREAFF. CDR3 nucleotide sequence: TGCGCCAGCAGCCAAGATTGGAGGGAAGCTTTCTTT.